What follows is one T cell receptor (beta chain) and its context. Its antigen is still unknown. The sample holds no much larger clone one base away, and base qualities are not on file. The record originates from a study of human T cells and chemical hapten exposure (dated by TCRdb to the early 2020s). With regard to the full study: For sensitization, 2% DPC in acetone was applied to a 2 cm by 2 cm area of upper inner arm skin. Throughout the approximately 22-week study period, patients were also given weekly therapeutic DPC doses on the scalp. Patch testing was performed on the upper back with Finn chambers containing 0.01% DPC, and the patch tests were scored after 6 days according to International Contact Dermatitis Research Group standards. The patient cohort, mostly female, included alopecia areata with under or over 50% scalp involvement, alopecia totalis and alopecia universalis. The libraries were sequenced as a pool, and the TCR yield per sample differed mostly because of small variations in library volumes within the pool. Peripheral blood TCR repertoire changes were tracked in vivo in alopecia patients during primary and secondary sensitization to the hapten diphenylcyclopropenone (DPC). Blood samples were taken from patients before sensitization (week 0) and then at 2, 6 and about 24 weeks after DPC sensitization. Blood for TCR sequencing was provided by twenty-nine alopecia patients at one to four time points (pre-sensitization, 2, 6 and 24 weeks). The investigation overall reported the following: Repeated subsampling changed both the strength of the expansion versus patch-test correlation and the threshold at which that correlation became significant. Expanded TCRs formed significantly more large CDR3 similarity clusters than pre-sensitization or healthy control sets, consistent with antigen-driven responses. Because all patients had alopecia, a presumed autoimmune disease, the immune response of the patients might differ from that of healthy individuals. DPC sensitization did not change how many TCRs were above 1 in 1000 frequency, and no evidence was found of alterations in global repertoire structure. Patch test score was positively correlated with the number of PT1 expanded TCRs, with significance at thresholds 8, 16 and 32 but not at 4.

Library method: RACE. TCRdb records NextSeq 500 as the sequencer. Library preparation attached unique molecular identifiers to individual cDNA molecules for quantitative, reproducible TCR counting. From each blood RNA sample, both TCR alpha and TCR beta chains were sequenced. The original methods were these. Samples had a median of roughly 98,000 TCRs, with a range from roughly 20,000 to 690,600. The Decombinator software suite was used to annotate V, J and CDR3 in the TCR reads. To make PS versus PT1 abundance plots, every sample was subsampled to the same number of TCRs (28,000). TCRs were defined as expanded if absent before sensitization and observed at least eight times at the 2-week time point. TCRdb passed the public sequencing reads through fastp at Q25 and MiXCR, retaining productive beta sequences. Merged by CDR3 protein, the rows form single entries marked with the most common genes and DNA. TCRdb, not the original authors, processed these V and J calls. The sample has over 300,000 distinct CDR3 sequences on record, 5.1% of them singletons. The ten largest make up approximately 2.8% of the sample.

Trimming at the junction amounts to 2 bases on V and 5 bases on J, and the germline ends lie 16 bases apart. From a lookup of the germline V gene (reference sequence), CDR1 and CDR2 are SEHNR and FQNEAQ. The CDR3 has 15 amino acids, counting the end cysteine and phenylalanine. Just the 45-base CDR3 DNA is kept, in frame starting at base 1. The sample's time point label, decoded: pre-sensitization, week 0. What the treatment or condition label conveys for this sample: therapeutic diphenylcyclopropenone sensitization with weekly scalp DPC. At every patch-test visit, the blood draw took place before the patch test was put on. To be eligible, patients had to be aged 18 to 70, diagnosed with alopecia and judged suitable for DPC therapy, while pregnant patients were excluded. Total RNA was extracted from unfractionated whole blood collected in Tempus Blood RNA tubes.

Rearrangement joined TRBV7-9 to TRBJ2-7; the D gene lacks a confident call. The sequence derives from a woman in her forties or fifties with alopecia areata. Some clones in this sample may be carry-over from other donors' samples. This specimen consisted of whole blood, obtained in connection with sensitization to the hapten diphenylcyclopropenone (DPC). The sequenced DNA is TGTGCCAGCAGCTTAAATACCGGCCAGCATAACGAGCAGTACTTC. Its product reads: CASSLNTGQHNEQYF.